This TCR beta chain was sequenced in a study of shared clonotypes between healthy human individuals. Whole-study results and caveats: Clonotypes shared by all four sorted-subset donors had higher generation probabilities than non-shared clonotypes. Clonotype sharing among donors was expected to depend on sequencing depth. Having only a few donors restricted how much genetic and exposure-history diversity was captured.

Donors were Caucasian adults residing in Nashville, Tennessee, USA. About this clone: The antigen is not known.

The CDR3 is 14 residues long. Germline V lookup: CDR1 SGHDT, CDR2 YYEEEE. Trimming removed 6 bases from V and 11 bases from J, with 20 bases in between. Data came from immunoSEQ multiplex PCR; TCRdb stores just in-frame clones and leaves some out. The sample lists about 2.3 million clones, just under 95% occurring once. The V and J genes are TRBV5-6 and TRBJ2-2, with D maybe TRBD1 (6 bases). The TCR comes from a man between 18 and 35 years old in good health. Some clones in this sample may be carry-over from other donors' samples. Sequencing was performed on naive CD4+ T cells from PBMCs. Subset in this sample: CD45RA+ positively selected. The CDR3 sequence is CASTLYGGLGELFF. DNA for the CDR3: TGTGCCAGCACTCTCTATGGGGGCCTCGGAGAGCTGTTTTTT.